A selection of T cell receptor beta chains follows, all from one sample in a study of prognosis after radiotherapy for stage I lung cancer. A single record per CDR3 protein comes from TCRdb applying MiXCR to the multiplex PCR reads. The repertoire holds some 11,000 distinct CDR3 sequences, with about 53% as singletons. The sequencing used PBMCs, collected before or after stereotactic body radiation therapy (not recorded which). The receptors here all came from a donor aged 50 or older with non-small cell lung cancer. Each CDR3 is given with its conserved first and last residue. A D gene is named only where the DNA matches it firmly. Not every row has a clone size; where given, it reads once, few, many or a size class.

TGTGCCAGCAGTGCTCGAGGGAGCGAAGACGAGCAGTACTTC,CASSARGSEDEQYF,TRBV6-1,-,medium-sized,TRBJ2-7
TGTGCCAGCAGCTCGCGGGAGGCCGGCTACGAGCAGTACTTC,CASSSREAGYEQYF,TRBV13,TRBD2,medium-sized,TRBJ2-7
TGTGCCAGCAGTCCAACGTCAAGCGGGTACGAGCAGTACTTC,CASSPTSSGYEQYF,TRBV27,-,-,TRBJ2-7
TGTGCTAGTGGGGGGGCAGAGGGAGGGAGGGAGACCCAGTACTTC,CASGGAEGGRETQYF,TRBV12-5,-,medium-sized,TRBJ2-5
TGTGCCAGCTCACCAGTACAGAGGTCGAACTATGGCTACACCTTC,CASSPVQRSNYGYTF,TRBV18,-,-,TRBJ1-2
TGTGCCAGCAGCTTTCGACTAGCGGGAGCGGCAGATACGCAGTATTTT,CASSFRLAGAADTQYF,TRBV14,TRBD2,-,TRBJ2-3
TGTGCCAGTTGCCGTGAGCCCCAGCATTTT,CASCREPQHF,TRBV12-3/TRBV12-4,-,-,TRBJ1-5
TGTGCCAGCAGTCGAATCAGCGGGAGGCGAAGCACCGGGGAGCTGTTTTTT,CASSRISGRRSTGELFF,TRBV3-1,TRBD2,once,TRBJ2-2
TGTGCCAGTAGCAGGACAAGCAAAGAGACCCAGTACTTC,CASSRTSKETQYF,TRBV19,-,-,TRBJ2-5
TGTGCCACCGGTGATTTTGGGCGGGAAGGCGGGGAGCTGTTTTTT,CATGDFGREGGELFF,TRBV24-1,-,-,TRBJ2-2
TGTGCCAGCAGTGACTCGATAGGAAATAGCACAGATACGCAGTATTTT,CASSDSIGNSTDTQYF,TRBV6-4,-,-,TRBJ2-3
TGTGCCAGCAGCCCTTGGGGACAGGGGGCGCGGCGCACTGAAGCTTTCTTT,CASSPWGQGARRTEAFF,TRBV14,TRBD1,many,TRBJ1-1
TGTGCCAGCAGCCAAAGTTCCTCTGGCTACACCTTC,CASSQSSSGYTF,TRBV6-2/TRBV6-3,-,-,TRBJ1-2
TGTGCCAGCAGTGCAAGACAGGGAACCTACGAGCAGTACTTC,CASSARQGTYEQYF,TRBV12-3/TRBV12-4,TRBD1,few,TRBJ2-7
TGCAGTGCCCAACCGGGACAGAGTTCGGAGACCCAGTACTTC,CSAQPGQSSETQYF,TRBV20-1,TRBD1,many,TRBJ2-5
TGTGCCAGCAGCTACGGAAGCGCCGGGGAGCTGTTTTTT,CASSYGSAGELFF,TRBV7-3,-,-,TRBJ2-2
TGTGCCAGTAGCCTAGGGACAGGGTCCCACGAGCAGTACTTC,CASSLGTGSHEQYF,TRBV19,TRBD1,-,TRBJ2-7
TGTGCCAGCAGCAGCGTAGGGGAGCTGTTTTTT,CASSSVGELFF,TRBV7-6,-,-,TRBJ2-2
TGTGCCAGCAGTTTATCGGGAAGGATTGGTCAGCCCCAGCATTTT,CASSLSGRIGQPQHF,TRBV12-3/TRBV12-4,-,-,TRBJ1-5
TGTGCCAGCAGCCAATCTGCGGGACAGGGGGCGAGGGGCAATCAGCCCCAGCATTTT,CASSQSAGQGARGNQPQHF,TRBV11-2,TRBD1,-,TRBJ1-5
TGCGCCAGCAGCGGCGGGACAGGGTTTTCCTACGAGCAGTACTTC,CASSGGTGFSYEQYF,TRBV5-1,TRBD1,medium-sized,TRBJ2-7
TGTGCCAGCAGCCGAAGCGGGGGTCTTTTCGGGGAGCTGTTTTTT,CASSRSGGLFGELFF,TRBV11-1,TRBD2,-,TRBJ2-2